What follows are 3 T cell receptor beta chains derived from one specimen sequenced in a study of T cells in Graves' hyperthyroidism and ophthalmopathy. There were TCR beta CDR3 regions amplified from RNA transcripts. Primed by the HTBI set, a first-round RT-PCR was run on the TCR CDR3. TCRdb analysed the multiplex PCR reads with MiXCR anew, one entry per CDR3 protein. The sample shows approximately 600,000 distinct CDR3 sequences, about a sixth of them seen only once. Sequenced material: blood. These receptors originate from a woman in her 30s with Graves' hyperthyroidism.

This clonotype has a count of ten or more. V usage is TRBV30 and J usage is TRBJ1-4, with no clear D. Trimming took 1 base from V and 1 from J, leaving 4 bases between them. Germline V gene lookup returns CDR1 GTSNPN and CDR2 SVGIG (reference sequence). The CDR3 consists of 13 residues. CDR3 DNA sequence: TGTGCCTGGAGTGGTAGAACTAATGAAAAACTGTTTTTT. This encodes CAWSGRTNEKLFF. The full variable domain, completed using reference TRBV30 and TRBJ1-4, is SQTIHQWPATLVQPVGSPLSLECTVEGTSNPNLYWYRQAAGRGLQLLFYSVGIGQISSEVPQNLSASRPQDRQFILSSKKLLLSDSGFYLCAWSGRTNEKLFFGSGTQLSVL.

This clonotype has more than one count but fewer than ten. The genes are TRBV12-3 or TRBV12-4 and TRBJ2-2; 7 bases are a match to TRBD2. The ends lost 2 bases at V and 3 bases at J; junction bases unmatched: 9. The CDR3 contains 17 residues. CDR3 loop: CASSLRLSGRYTGELFF. The DNA of the CDR3 is TGTGCCAGCAGTTTACGACTTTCCGGGAGGTACACCGGGGAGCTGTTTTTT.

This clonotype was seen many times. In nucleotides, the CDR3 is TGTGCCAGCAGCCCACTAACTAGCCGGAGGGCAGATACGCAGTATTTT. It is translated as CASSPLTSRRADTQYF. This sequence joins TRBV28 and TRBJ2-3; perhaps TRBD2 as D (6 bases). The V end was cut by 6 bases, the J end by 4 bases, with 20 bases between. The CDR3 is 16 residues long. The V gene's germline CDR1 is MDHEN and CDR2 SYDVKM.